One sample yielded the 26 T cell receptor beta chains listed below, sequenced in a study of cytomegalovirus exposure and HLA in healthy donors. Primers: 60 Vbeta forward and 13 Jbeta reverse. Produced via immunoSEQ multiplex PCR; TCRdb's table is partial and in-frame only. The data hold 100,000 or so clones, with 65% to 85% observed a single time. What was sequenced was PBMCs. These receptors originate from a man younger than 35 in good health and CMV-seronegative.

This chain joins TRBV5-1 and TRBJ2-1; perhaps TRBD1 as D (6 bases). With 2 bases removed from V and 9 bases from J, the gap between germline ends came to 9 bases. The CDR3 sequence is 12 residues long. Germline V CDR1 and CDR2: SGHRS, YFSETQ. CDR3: CASSFTGIEQFF. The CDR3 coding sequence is TGCGCCAGCAGCTTTACAGGGATTGAGCAGTTCTTC.

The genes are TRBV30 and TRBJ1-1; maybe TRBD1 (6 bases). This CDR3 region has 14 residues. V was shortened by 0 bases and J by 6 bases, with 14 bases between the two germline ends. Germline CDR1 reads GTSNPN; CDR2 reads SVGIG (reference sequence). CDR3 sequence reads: CAWSVFRQAPEAFF. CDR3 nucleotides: TGTGCCTGGAGTGTTTTTCGACAGGCCCCTGAAGCTTTCTTT.

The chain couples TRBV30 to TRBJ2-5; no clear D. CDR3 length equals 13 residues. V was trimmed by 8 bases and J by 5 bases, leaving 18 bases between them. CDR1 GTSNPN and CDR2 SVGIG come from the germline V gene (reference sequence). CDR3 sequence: CARSTGWVETQYF. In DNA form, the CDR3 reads TGTGCCCGATCTACGGGTTGGGTTGAGACCCAGTACTTC.

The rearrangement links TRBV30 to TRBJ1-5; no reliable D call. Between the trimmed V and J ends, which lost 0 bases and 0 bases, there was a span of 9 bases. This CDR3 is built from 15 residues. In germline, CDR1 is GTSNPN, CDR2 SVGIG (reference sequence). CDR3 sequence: CAWSVGGNSNQPQHF. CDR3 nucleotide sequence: TGTGCCTGGAGTGTAGGCGGGAATAGCAATCAGCCCCAGCATTTT.

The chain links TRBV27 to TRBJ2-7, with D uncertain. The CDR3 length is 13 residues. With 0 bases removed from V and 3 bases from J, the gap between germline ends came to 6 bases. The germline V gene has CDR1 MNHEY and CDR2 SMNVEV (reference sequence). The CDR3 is CASSLSRYYEQYF. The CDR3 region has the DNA TGTGCCAGCAGTTTATCCCGGTACTACGAGCAGTACTTC.

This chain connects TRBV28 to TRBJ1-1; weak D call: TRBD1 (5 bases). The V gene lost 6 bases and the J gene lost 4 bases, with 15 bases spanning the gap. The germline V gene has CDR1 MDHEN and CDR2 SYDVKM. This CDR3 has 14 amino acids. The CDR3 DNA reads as TGTGCCAGCAGCCCCCCGGCGGGGCGCACTGAAGCTTTCTTT. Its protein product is CASSPPAGRTEAFF.

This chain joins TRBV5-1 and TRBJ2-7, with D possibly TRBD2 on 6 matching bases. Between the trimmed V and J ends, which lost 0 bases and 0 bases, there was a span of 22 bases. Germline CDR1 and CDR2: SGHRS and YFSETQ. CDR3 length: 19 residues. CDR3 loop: CASSLVGLSSAPSSYEQYF. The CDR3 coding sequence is TGCGCCAGCAGCTTGGTAGGACTATCCTCCGCCCCAAGCTCCTACGAGCAGTACTTC. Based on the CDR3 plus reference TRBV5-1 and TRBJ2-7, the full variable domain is KAGVTQTPRYLIKTRGQQVTLSCSPISGHRSVSWYQQTPGQGLQFLFEYFSETQRNKGNFPGRFSGRQFSNSRSEMNVSTLELGDSALYLCASSLVGLSSAPSSYEQYFGPGTRLTVT.

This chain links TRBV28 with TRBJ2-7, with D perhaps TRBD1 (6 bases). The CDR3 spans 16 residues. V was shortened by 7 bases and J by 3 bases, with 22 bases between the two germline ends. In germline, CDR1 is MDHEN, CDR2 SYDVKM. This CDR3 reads CASTYDGLGANYEQYF. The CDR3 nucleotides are TGTGCCAGCACTTACGACGGACTGGGGGCGAACTACGAGCAGTACTTC.

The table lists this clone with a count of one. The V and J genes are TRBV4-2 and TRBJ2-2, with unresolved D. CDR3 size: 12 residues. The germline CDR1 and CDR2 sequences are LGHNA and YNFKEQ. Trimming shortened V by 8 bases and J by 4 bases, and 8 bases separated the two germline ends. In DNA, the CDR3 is TGTGCCAGCCGCCCGGGCACCGGGGAGCTGTTTTTT. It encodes CASRPGTGELFF.

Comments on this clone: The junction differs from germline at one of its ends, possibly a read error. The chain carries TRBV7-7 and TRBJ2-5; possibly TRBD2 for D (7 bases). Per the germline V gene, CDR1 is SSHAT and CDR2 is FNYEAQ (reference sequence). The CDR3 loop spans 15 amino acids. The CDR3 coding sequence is TGTGCTAGCAGCTTAGGGACGGGGGGCGCGGAGACCCAGTACTTC. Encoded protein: CASSLGTGGAETQYF. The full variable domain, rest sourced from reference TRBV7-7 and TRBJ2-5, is GAGVSQSPRYKVTKRGQDVTLRCDPISSHATLYWYQQALGQGPEFLTYFNYEAQPDKSGLPSDRFSAERPEGSISTLTIQRTEQRDSAMYRCASSLGTGGAETQYFGPGTRLLVL.

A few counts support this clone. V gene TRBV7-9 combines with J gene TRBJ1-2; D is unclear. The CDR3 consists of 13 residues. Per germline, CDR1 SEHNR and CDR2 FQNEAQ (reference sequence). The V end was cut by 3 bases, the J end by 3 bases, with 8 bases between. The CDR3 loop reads CASSFYRDYGYTF. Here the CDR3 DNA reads TGTGCCAGCAGCTTTTACAGAGACTATGGCTACACCTTC.

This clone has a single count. The CDR3 protein is CASSLTGSEAFF. CDR3 DNA sequence: TGTGCCAGCAGCCTAACGGGTTCTGAAGCTTTCTTT. This chain links TRBV7-2 with TRBJ1-1; D gene ambiguous. The CDR3 has 12 residues. From germline, CDR1 is SGHTA and CDR2 FQGNSA. Trimming stripped 5 bases from V and 6 bases from J, with 10 bases between.

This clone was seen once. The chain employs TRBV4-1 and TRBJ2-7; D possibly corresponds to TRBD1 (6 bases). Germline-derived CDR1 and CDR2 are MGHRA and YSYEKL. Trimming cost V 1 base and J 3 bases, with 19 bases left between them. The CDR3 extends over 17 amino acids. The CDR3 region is CASSQAVPLQGVYEQYF. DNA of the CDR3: TGCGCCAGCAGCCAAGCGGTCCCGTTACAGGGAGTCTACGAGCAGTACTTC.

CDR3 in DNA: TGTGCCAGCAGCTTCGGCGGCGGGGGTGAAAAACTGTTTTTT. It encodes CASSFGGGGEKLFF. The chain employs TRBV7-8 and TRBJ1-4; weak D call: TRBD1 (5 bases). This CDR3 has 14 residues. Germline V gene sequence: CDR1 SGHVS, CDR2 FQNEAQ. The V gene lost 3 bases and the J gene lost 7 bases, with 12 bases spanning the gap.

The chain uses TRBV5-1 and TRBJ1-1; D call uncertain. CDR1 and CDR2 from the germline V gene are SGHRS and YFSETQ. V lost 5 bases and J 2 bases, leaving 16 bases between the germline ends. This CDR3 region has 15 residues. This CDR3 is CASRVNSVSNTEAFF. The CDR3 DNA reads TGCGCCAGCAGAGTCAATTCGGTATCCAACACTGAAGCTTTCTTT.

This CDR3 is CASSVPGSTDTQYF. CDR3 nucleotides: TGTGCCAGCAGTGTCCCGGGGAGCACAGATACGCAGTATTTT. This chain uses TRBV25-1 with TRBJ2-3; a weak D match, TRBD2 (5 bases). Per germline, CDR1 MGHDK and CDR2 SYGVNS. V shed 4 bases and J shed 0 bases, with 8 bases lying between them. The CDR3 has 14 amino acids.

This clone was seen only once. CDR3 sequence reads: CASSPRGLSYNEQFF. The CDR3, as DNA: TGTGCCAGCAGCCCCAGGGGGCTCTCCTACAATGAGCAGTTCTTC. The rearrangement links TRBV27 to TRBJ2-1; 8 nucleotides align to TRBD1. The ends lost 6 bases at V and 0 bases at J; junction bases unmatched: 4. The CDR3 contains 15 residues. Germline assignment: CDR1 MNHEY and CDR2 SMNVEV (reference sequence).

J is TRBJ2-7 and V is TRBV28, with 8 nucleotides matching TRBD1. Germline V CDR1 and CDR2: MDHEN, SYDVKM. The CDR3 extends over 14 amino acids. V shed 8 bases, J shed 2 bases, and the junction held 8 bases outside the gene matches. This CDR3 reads CASVRRQGPYEQYF. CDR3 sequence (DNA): TGTGCCAGCGTCCGACGACAGGGGCCCTACGAGCAGTACTTC.

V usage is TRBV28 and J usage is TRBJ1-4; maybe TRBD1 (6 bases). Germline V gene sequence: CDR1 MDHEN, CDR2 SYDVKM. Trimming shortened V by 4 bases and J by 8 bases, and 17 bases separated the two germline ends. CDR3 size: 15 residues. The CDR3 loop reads CASSSRGAFREKLFF. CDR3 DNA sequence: TGTGCCAGCAGTTCCCGGGGGGCCTTTCGAGAAAAACTGTTTTTT.

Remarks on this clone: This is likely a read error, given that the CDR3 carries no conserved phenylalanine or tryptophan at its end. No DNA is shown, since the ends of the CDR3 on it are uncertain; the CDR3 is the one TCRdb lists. CDR3 protein: CASSPVPGVTNRS. This rearrangement joins TRBV18 to TRBJ1-3; the tabulated D call, TRBD1, remains unverified against the DNA. Termini included, the CDR3 measures 13 amino acids. The germline V gene encodes CDR1 KGHSH and CDR2 LQKENI.

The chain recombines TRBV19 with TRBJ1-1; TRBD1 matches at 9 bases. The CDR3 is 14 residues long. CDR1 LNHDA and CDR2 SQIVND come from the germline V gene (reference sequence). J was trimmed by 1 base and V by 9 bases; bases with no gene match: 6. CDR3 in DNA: TGTGCCAGCCGGGACAGGGTAAAGAACACTGAAGCTTTCTTT. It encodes CASRDRVKNTEAFF.

The DNA of the CDR3 is TGTGCCAGCAGTGAGGGCAGCAATCAGCCCCAGCATTTT. It encodes CASSEGSNQPQHF. V usage is TRBV6-4 and J usage is TRBJ1-5; D call uncertain. This CDR3 region has 13 residues. Per germline, CDR1 MRHNA and CDR2 SNTAGT. Trimming took off 3 bases at V and 1 base at J, with 4 bases between the two ends.

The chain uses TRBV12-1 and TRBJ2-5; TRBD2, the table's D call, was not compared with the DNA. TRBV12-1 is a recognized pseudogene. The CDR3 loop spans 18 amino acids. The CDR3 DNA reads TGTGCCAGCAGCTTGAAATCCGGGACTAGCGGCTCCCAAGAGACCCAGTACTTC. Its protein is CASSLKSGTSGSQETQYF.

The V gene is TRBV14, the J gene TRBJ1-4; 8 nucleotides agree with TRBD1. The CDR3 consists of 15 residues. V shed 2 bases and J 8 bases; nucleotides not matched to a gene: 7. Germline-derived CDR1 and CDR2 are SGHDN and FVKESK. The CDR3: CASSQSHRGNEKLFF. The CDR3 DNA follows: TGTGCCAGCAGCCAATCACACAGGGGGAACGAAAAACTGTTTTTT.

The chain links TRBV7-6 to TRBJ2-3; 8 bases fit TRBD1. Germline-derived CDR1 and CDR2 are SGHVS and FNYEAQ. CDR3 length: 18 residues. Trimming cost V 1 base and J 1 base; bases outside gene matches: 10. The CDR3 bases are TGTGCCAGCAGCTTAGGGAGGACTCAGGGGGCCCGCACAGATACGCAGTATTTT. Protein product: CASSLGRTQGARTDTQYF.

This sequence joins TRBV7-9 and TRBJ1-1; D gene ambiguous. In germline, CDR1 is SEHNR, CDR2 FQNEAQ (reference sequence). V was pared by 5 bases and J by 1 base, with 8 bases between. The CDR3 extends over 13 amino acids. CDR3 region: CASSQTWNTEAFF. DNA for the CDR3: TGTGCCAGCAGCCAGACTTGGAACACTGAAGCTTTCTTT.